Given below is one T cell receptor (beta chain) in context. This receptor's antigen is unknown. The input lacks base qualities; no much larger clone sits a single base away. CDR1 and CDR2, looked up from the germline V gene, are SGHVS and FQNEAQ. The cysteine opens and the phenylalanine closes a CDR3 of 16 amino acids. The kept DNA is CDR3 alone, 48 bases in frame from the first base. Here V drops 1 base and J drops 6 bases, and the junction holds 9 bases not matched to any gene. This specimen comes from a study of shared clonotypes between healthy human individuals (dated by TCRdb to between 2020 and 2021). Notes on the research overall: The cohort included three men and a couple of women between 18 and 49 years of age. Each donor's leukapheresis produced roughly between about 0.8 and 10 billion PBMCs. Per donor, three plates each were used for CD4 naive and CD4 memory, two for CD8 naive, and one for CD8 memory. Libraries were prepared and TCR repertoires were sequenced by different laboratories using diverse techniques, in order to increase sequencing depth and limit assay-specific biases. To estimate repertoire size and how much clonotypes are shared between individuals, the study performed deep sequencing of blood TCR repertoires from roughly five healthy adults.

Findings and caveats that apply to the study as a whole: The small number of donors limited the genetic and exposure-history diversity represented. Naive subsets generally had larger estimated clonotype richness than memory subsets. Across several donors, around 5% of naive CD4, 3% to 3.5% of naive CD8, 2.3% of memory CD4, and 0.4% to 0.45% of memory CD8 clonotypes were shared. Pairwise subsampling indicated that sequencing depth was expected to affect the degree of clonotype sharing among donors. Only blood was sampled, and tissue TCR repertoires likely differ from those in blood. Higher generation probabilities were observed for clonotypes shared by all four sorted-subset donors than for non-shared clonotypes. Incomplete sequencing was indicated by rarefaction of sorted-subset datasets, despite the large sequencing depth.

CD8 naive samples were CD45RO-negative cells positively selected for CCR7, giving a CD45RA+CCR7+ population that excluded TemRA cells. The donors were healthy, HIV-negative adults with no recently reported acute infections or vaccinations. Every donor was a Caucasian adult living in Nashville, Tennessee, USA. Blood was collected by leukapheresis, and PBMCs were isolated by Ficoll-Histopaque density gradient centrifugation and then cryopreserved in liquid nitrogen vapor phase. Analytical flow cytometry was used to check the purity and quantity of each magnetically sorted T cell population. From each sorted fraction, genomic DNA was isolated and quantified by UV absorbance on a Nanodrop 2000c. Using the deep immunoSEQ assay, multiplex PCR amplified TCR CDR3 regions from genomic DNA. Genomic DNA extracted from each cell subset was distributed evenly over all wells of several immunoSEQ 96-well plates, and each plate served as one replicate. For sorted subsets, each replicate PCR was loaded with 200 ng genomic DNA, equivalent to 30,000 or so T cell genomes. Purified libraries were quantified with a Qubit 3.0 fluorometer, sized on a Bioanalyzer 2100, and re-quantified with the KAPA Library Quantification kit. Every immunoSEQ 96-well plate was sequenced on a dedicated single-read 150-cycle Illumina NextSeq 550 flow cell. The original pipeline was this. Because the immunoSEQ output included only junctional sequences and no quality scores, the filtering could not be the same as the filtering used for full-length reads. Sequences were annotated with PyIR, a Python wrapper for IgBLAST v1.9, using IMGT germline references to assign V/J genes and CDR3. Reads were filtered out if the reads had weak V/J assignments (E-value above 1e-6), no CDR3, stop codons, out-of-frame junctions, or ambiguous translated residues. A V3J clonotype was defined by an identical inferred V gene, J gene, and CDR3 amino acid sequence. The percentage overlap between two repertoires was calculated by dividing the number of shared unique clonotypes by the size of the smaller repertoire. Three approaches were used to assess repertoire richness: RTK rarefaction, the Chao1 estimator, and Recon v2.1 estimates of unobserved clonotypes. Generation probabilities for all TCRbeta clonotypes obtained by the gDNA method from a handful of donors were computed using OLGA. TCRdb took this table from immuneACCESS and kept in-frame rearrangements with V and J called. Such tables lack part of the clones; where checked against another copy, unresolved V genes explain under half of the gap, and the rest is unexplained. The V and J calls and clone size come from that table; D and trimming were worked out from the DNA. The sample has over 2,000,000 clones on record, just over 90% of them singletons. The ten largest account for approximately 1.7% of the sample.

Material: naive CD8+ T cells from PBMCs. This specimen's cell subset or site label, per the study, means: CD45RA+CCR7+. The receptor comes from a man aged 18 to 30 in good health. Some clones in this sample may be carry-over from other donors' samples. The chain is made from TRBV7-8 and TRBJ1-2, with 9 middle bases fitting TRBD1. The CDR3 amino acid sequence is: CASSLDPDRGTNGYTF. The bases read TGTGCCAGCAGCTTAGATCCCGACAGGGGGACTAATGGCTACACCTTC.